The clone carrying this T cell receptor beta chain was picked up a small number of times. Its matching antigen is unknown. V was cut by 4 bases and J by 2 bases, with 11 bases left in between. Germline CDR1 and CDR2: SQVTM and ANQGSEA. The CDR3 loop spans 14 amino acids. Investigators reverse transcribed all isolated RNA, so they sequenced expressed TCRB transcripts. Using immunoSEQ multiplex PCR, the repertoire was profiled, and TCRdb retains in-frame clones only, with some absent. The repertoire holds nearly 700,000 clones, with around 15% as singletons. This record comes from a study of beta chain features in type 1 diabetes. Findings and caveats of the study: Among all four CD4+ subsets, Type 1 diabetes patients had TCRB CDR3s that were moderately but significantly shorter. Any HLA-type effect on TCRB rearrangement remained unresolved here.

The TCR sequence derives from a man aged 18 to 35 with type 1 diabetes. The sample comprised naive CD4+ T cells from blood. The J gene is TRBJ2-2, the V gene TRBV29-1; D perhaps matches TRBD1 (6 bases). This CDR3 reads CSVATGTNTGELFF. The CDR3 DNA is TGCAGCGTTGCGACCGGGACAAACACCGGGGAGCTGTTTTTT.